This T cell receptor beta chain was obtained from a study of beta chain features in type 1 diabetes. Trimming at V came to 5 bases and at J to 3 bases, leaving 7 bases not matched to a gene. The CDR3 has 15 residues. Germline V lookup: CDR1 SEHNR, CDR2 FQNEAQ (reference sequence). Expressed TCRB transcripts were sequenced because the entire RNA isolate underwent reverse transcription. The protocol was immunoSEQ multiplex PCR, while the TCRdb copy is restricted to in-frame clones and leaves out a portion. The sample shows a few hundred thousand clones, 10% to 15% of them seen only once. This rearrangement joins TRBV7-9 to TRBJ1-5; TRBD1 aligns across 7 bases. The source of this sequence is a man aged 18-30 years in good health. Sequencing was carried out using naive CD4+ T cells from blood. The DNA of the CDR3 is TGTGCCAGCAGCCAGGGGGGCACATACAATCAGCCCCAGCATTTT. This gives the protein CASSQGGTYNQPQHF.